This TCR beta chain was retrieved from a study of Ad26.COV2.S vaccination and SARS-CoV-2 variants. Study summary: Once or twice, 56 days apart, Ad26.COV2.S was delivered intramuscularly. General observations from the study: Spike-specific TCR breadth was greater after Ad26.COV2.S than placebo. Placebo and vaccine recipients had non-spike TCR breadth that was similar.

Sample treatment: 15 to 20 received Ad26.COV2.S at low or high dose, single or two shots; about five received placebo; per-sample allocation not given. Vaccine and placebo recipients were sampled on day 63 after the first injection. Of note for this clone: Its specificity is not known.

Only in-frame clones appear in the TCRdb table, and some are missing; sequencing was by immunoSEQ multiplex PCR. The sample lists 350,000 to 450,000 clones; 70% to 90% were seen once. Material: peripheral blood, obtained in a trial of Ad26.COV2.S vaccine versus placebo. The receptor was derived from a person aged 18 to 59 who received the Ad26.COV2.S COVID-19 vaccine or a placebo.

The CDR3 coding sequence is TGTGCCAGCAGCTTAATAGGTCCGGGACTACCTCAGGAGCAGTACTTC. This sequence encodes CASSLIGPGLPQEQYF. The rearrangement links TRBV7-2 to TRBJ2-7; TRBD2 matches 7 bases. V lost 2 bases, J lost 7 bases, and 14 bases stayed unmatched. The germline V gene encodes CDR1 SGHTA and CDR2 FQGNSA. The CDR3 has 16 amino acids.